Detailed here is one T cell receptor beta chain. Clones were read by immunoSEQ multiplex PCR, and TCRdb kept only the in-frame ones, dropping some. In the table there are tens of thousands of clones, about 89% of which are singletons. This sample is part of a study of blood T cell repertoires in COVID-19. V lost 3 bases, J lost 7 bases, and 15 bases lay in between. Germline loops: CDR1 LGHDT, CDR2 YNNKEL (reference sequence). This CDR3 is 15 amino acids long. The chain uses TRBV3-1 (or the pseudogene TRBV3-2) and TRBJ1-4, with D maybe TRBD1 (5 bases). This TCR was recovered from a man aged 45-65 years with active or convalescent COVID-19. The material sequenced was peripheral blood. Here the CDR3 reads CASSQRQGSIEKLFF. The CDR3 nucleotides read TGTGCCAGCAGCCAGCGGCAGGGAAGTATTGAAAAACTGTTTTTT.